These T cell receptor beta chains were read from a single sample in a study of Graves' ophthalmopathy and Graves' hyperthyroidism. TCRdb passed the multiplex PCR reads through MiXCR, listing each CDR3 protein once. The sample contains hundreds of thousands of distinct CDR3 sequences, 20% to 25% of which appear only once. Sequencing was done on a sample of peripheral blood. The receptor set was obtained from a woman under 30 with stable Graves' hyperthyroidism. Each CDR3 is given with its conserved first and last residue. The order of the fields is D gene, V gene, J gene, clone size, CDR3 protein, CDR3 DNA. A D gene is named only where the DNA matches it firmly. Some rows have no size entry. The others give once, few or many, or a class for an expanded clone.

.	TRBV20-1	TRBJ1-1	many	CSARTYLNTEAFF	TGCAGTGCTCGGACCTATCTGAACACTGAAGCTTTCTTT
TRBD1	TRBV29-1	TRBJ2-5	many	CSVVDREQETQYF	TGCAGCGTTGTTGACAGGGAACAAGAGACCCAGTACTTC
TRBD1	TRBV12-3/TRBV12-4	TRBJ1-2	.	CASRSTGTGNGYTF	TGTGCCAGCAGATCCACCGGGACAGGGAATGGCTACACCTTC
.	TRBV5-1	TRBJ2-6	many	CASSLIPASGANVLTF	TGCGCCAGCAGCTTAATACCGGCCTCTGGGGCCAACGTCCTGACTTTC
.	TRBV24-1	TRBJ2-2	many	CATTPSGPGELFF	TGTGCCACGACTCCCTCGGGTCCCGGGGAGCTGTTTTTT
TRBD1	TRBV12-3/TRBV12-4	TRBJ1-5	many	CASSPDRGGNQPQHF	TGTGCCAGCAGCCCCGACAGGGGGGGGAATCAGCCCCAGCATTTT
.	TRBV15	TRBJ1-1	.	CATSREDYYEAFF	TGTGCCACCAGCAGAGAGGACTATTACGAAGCTTTCTTT
TRBD2	TRBV12-3/TRBV12-4	TRBJ2-7	many	CASSLILAGGRNYEQYF	TGTGCCAGCAGTTTAATCCTAGCGGGAGGACGGAACTACGAGCAGTACTTC
.	TRBV11-2	TRBJ2-5	.	CASSLFPVGRRGQETQYF	TGTGCCAGCAGCTTATTTCCAGTGGGGCGCAGGGGCCAAGAGACCCAGTACTTC
TRBD2	TRBV12-3/TRBV12-4	TRBJ2-7	many	CASSSGLAGNEQYF	TGTGCCAGCAGTTCGGGACTAGCGGGAAACGAGCAGTACTTC
TRBD2	TRBV20-1	TRBJ2-7	many	CSARSGGRFNEQYF	TGCAGTGCCCGTAGCGGCGGGAGGTTCAACGAGCAGTACTTC
.	TRBV25-1	TRBJ2-5	.	CASSARLDGETQYF	TGTGCCAGCAGTGCCAGACTCGACGGGGAGACCCAGTACTTC
TRBD2	TRBV29-1	TRBJ2-2	many	CSVPKTSGSSSGELFF	TGCAGCGTCCCAAAGACTAGCGGGAGTTCTAGCGGGGAGCTGTTTTTT
TRBD1	TRBV28	TRBJ2-7	many	CASSLMTGQGYEQYF	TGTGCCAGCAGTTTAATGACGGGACAGGGCTACGAGCAGTACTTC
.	TRBV7-2	TRBJ1-3	many	CASSSGQTSGNTIYF	TGTGCCAGCAGCTCCGGACAGACCTCTGGAAACACCATATATTTT
.	TRBV12-3/TRBV12-4	TRBJ2-5	many	CASSFGGETQYF	TGTGCCAGCAGTTTCGGGGGAGAGACCCAGTACTTC
TRBD1	TRBV12-3/TRBV12-4	TRBJ1-5	many	CASSDRVGQPQHF	TGTGCCAGCAGTGACAGGGTAGGACAGCCCCAGCATTTT